Listed below are T cell receptor beta chains from one sample, sequenced in a study of T cell responses to AZD1222 COVID-19 vaccine. The table came from immunoSEQ multiplex PCR; TCRdb's copy has only in-frame clones and leaves some out. Here the sample spans about 130,000 clones, more than 80% being singletons. Sequenced here: peripheral blood, sampled on day 0 of AZD1222 vaccination. Source of these receptors: an adult in good health. Each CDR3 is given with its conserved first and last residue. The order of the fields is clone size, V gene, CDR3 length, J gene, D gene, CDR3 protein, CDR3 DNA. A D gene is named only where the DNA matches it firmly. Part of the rows lack a size; the others show once, few, many or a class for expanded clones.

size: -
V: TRBV28
length: 14
J: TRBJ2-4
D: TRBD2
CDR3: CASSLGTGGNIQYF
DNA: TGTGCCAGCAGTTTGGGGACGGGAGGGAACATTCAGTACTTC

size: -
V: TRBV20-1
length: 13
J: TRBJ1-2
D: -
CDR3: CSASCPIRYGYTF
DNA: TGCAGTGCTAGTTGCCCTATTCGGTACGGCTACACCTTC

size: -
V: TRBV27
length: 13
J: TRBJ2-1
D: -
CDR3: CASSLGSYNEQFF
DNA: TGTGCCAGCAGTTTAGGCAGCTACAATGAGCAGTTCTTC

size: -
V: TRBV6-1
length: 14
J: TRBJ2-7
D: -
CDR3: CASSEPGDAYEQYF
DNA: TGTGCCAGCAGTGAACCAGGGGATGCCTACGAGCAGTACTTC

size: -
V: TRBV28
length: 13
J: TRBJ2-7
D: -
CDR3: CASSPQGSYEQYF
DNA: TGTGCCAGCAGTCCTCAGGGAAGCTACGAGCAGTACTTC

size: -
V: TRBV27
length: 15
J: TRBJ2-7
D: -
CDR3: CASSLVGLARSEQYF
DNA: TGTGCCAGCAGTTTGGTGGGGCTAGCCCGTTCCGAGCAGTACTTC

size: -
V: TRBV28
length: 16
J: TRBJ1-1
D: -
CDR3: CASTGGSTGKNTEAFF
DNA: TGTGCCAGCACGGGGGGAAGTACAGGGAAGAACACTGAAGCTTTCTTT

size: -
V: TRBV9
length: 13
J: TRBJ2-7
D: TRBD1
CDR3: CASSVGGQTEQYF
DNA: TGTGCCAGCAGCGTAGGGGGACAGACAGAGCAGTACTTC

size: -
V: TRBV11-3
length: 20
J: TRBJ2-3
D: -
CDR3: CASSWPASFLKQGSTDTQYF
DNA: TGTGCCAGCAGCTGGCCAGCAAGTTTTTTAAAACAGGGCAGCACAGATACGCAGTATTTT

size: -
V: TRBV6-5
length: 16
J: TRBJ2-7
D: TRBD1
CDR3: CASSYSPQGVFDEQYF
DNA: TGTGCCAGCAGTTACTCGCCGCAGGGGGTTTTTGACGAGCAGTACTTC

size: -
V: TRBV7-9
length: 15
J: TRBJ2-5
D: TRBD2
CDR3: CASIQEGKRGETQYF
DNA: TGTGCCAGCATTCAGGAGGGGAAGCGGGGAGAGACCCAGTACTTC

size: few
V: TRBV29-1
length: 13
J: TRBJ2-5
D: TRBD2
CDR3: CSVEVGLAETQYF
DNA: TGCAGCGTTGAGGTAGGACTAGCGGAGACCCAGTACTTC

size: once
V: TRBV7-8
length: 14
J: TRBJ2-2
D: TRBD1
CDR3: CASRKGQHTGELFF
DNA: TGTGCCAGCAGGAAGGGACAGCACACCGGGGAGCTGTTTTTT

size: -
V: TRBV7-3
length: 13
J: TRBJ2-3
D: -
CDR3: CASSLVGTDTQYF
DNA: TGTGCCAGCAGCTTAGTGGGGACAGATACGCAGTATTTT